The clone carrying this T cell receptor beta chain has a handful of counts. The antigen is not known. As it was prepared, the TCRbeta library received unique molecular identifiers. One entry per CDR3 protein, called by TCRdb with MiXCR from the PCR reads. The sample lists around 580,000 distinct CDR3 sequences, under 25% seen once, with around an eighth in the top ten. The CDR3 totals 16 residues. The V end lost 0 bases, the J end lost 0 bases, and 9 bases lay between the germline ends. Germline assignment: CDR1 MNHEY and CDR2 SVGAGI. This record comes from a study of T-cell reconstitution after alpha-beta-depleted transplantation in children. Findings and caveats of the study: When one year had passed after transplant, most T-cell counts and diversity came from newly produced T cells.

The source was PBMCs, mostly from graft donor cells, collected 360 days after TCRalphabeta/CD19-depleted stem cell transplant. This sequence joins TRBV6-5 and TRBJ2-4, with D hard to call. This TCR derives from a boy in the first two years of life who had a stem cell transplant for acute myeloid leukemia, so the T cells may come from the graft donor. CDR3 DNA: TGTGCCAGCAGTTACTCGATGTCTCTAGCCAAAAACATTCAGTACTTC. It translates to CASSYSMSLAKNIQYF.